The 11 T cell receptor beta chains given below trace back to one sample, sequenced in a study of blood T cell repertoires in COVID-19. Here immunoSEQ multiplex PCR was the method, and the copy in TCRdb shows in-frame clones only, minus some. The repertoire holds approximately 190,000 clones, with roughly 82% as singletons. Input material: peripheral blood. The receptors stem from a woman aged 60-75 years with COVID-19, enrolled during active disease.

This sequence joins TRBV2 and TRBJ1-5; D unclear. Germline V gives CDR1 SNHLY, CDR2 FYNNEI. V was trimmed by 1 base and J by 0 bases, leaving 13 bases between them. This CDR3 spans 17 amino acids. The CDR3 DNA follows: TGTGCCAGCAGTGAAGGGTCCTGGGCGAATAGCAATCAGCCCCAGCATTTT. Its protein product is CASSEGSWANSNQPQHF. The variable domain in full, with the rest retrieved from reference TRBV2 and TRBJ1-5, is EPEVTQTPSHQVTQMGQEVILRCVPISNHLYFYWYRQILGQKVEFLVSFYNNEISEKSEIFDDQFSVERPDGSNFTLKIRSTKLEDSAMYFCASSEGSWANSNQPQHFGDGTRLSIL.

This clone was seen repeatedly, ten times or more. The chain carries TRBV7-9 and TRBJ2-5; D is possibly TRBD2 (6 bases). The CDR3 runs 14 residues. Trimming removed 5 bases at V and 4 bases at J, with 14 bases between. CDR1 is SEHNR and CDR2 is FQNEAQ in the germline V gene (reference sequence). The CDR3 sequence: CASSLQGSGETQYF. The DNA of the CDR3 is TGTGCCAGCAGCCTTCAGGGTAGCGGAGAGACCCAGTACTTC.

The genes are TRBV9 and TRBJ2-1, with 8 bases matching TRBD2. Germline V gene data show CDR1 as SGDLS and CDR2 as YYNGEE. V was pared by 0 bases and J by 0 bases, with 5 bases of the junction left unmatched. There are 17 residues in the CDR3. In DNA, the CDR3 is TGTGCCAGCAGCGTAGCCAGCGGGGGTAGCTCCTACAATGAGCAGTTCTTC. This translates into CASSVASGGSSYNEQFF.

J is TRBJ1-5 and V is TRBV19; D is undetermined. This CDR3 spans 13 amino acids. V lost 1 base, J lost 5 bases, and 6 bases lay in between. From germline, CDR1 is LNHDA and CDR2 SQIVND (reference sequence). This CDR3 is CASSIGGDQPQHF. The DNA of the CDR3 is TGTGCCAGTAGTATAGGCGGCGATCAGCCCCAGCATTTT.

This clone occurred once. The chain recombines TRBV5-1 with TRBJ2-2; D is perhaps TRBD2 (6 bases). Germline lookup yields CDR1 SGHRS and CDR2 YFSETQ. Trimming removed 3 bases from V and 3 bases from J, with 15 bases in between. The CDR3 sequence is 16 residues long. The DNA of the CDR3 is TGCGCCAGCAGCTCCGGACTGGCGGGGCACACCGGGGAGCTGTTTTTT. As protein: CASSSGLAGHTGELFF.

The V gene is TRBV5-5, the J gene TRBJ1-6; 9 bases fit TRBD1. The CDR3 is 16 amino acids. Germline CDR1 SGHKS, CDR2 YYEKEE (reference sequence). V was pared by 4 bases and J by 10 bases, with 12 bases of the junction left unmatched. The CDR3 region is CASSTLTGGRGSPLHF. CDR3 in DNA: TGTGCCAGCAGCACATTAACAGGGGGCAGGGGATCACCCCTCCACTTT.

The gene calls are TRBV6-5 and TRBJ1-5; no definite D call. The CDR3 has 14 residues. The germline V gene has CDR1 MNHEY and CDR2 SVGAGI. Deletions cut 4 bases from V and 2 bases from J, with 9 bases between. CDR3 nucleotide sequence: TGTGCCAGCAGTTGGGCTGATGGCAATCAGCCCCAGCATTTT. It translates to CASSWADGNQPQHF.

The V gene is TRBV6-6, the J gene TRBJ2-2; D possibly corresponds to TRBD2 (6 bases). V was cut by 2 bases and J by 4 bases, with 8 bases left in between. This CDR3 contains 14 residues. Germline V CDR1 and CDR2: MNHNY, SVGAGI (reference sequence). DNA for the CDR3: TGTGCCAGCAGTTACCCCGGGGGCACCGGGGAGCTGTTTTTT. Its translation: CASSYPGGTGELFF.

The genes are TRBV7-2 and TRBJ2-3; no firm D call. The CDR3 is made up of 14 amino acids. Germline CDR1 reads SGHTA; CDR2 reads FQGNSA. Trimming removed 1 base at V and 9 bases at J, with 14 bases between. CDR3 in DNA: TGTGCCAGCAGCTTAGGAATTGATTTCGAGACGCAGTATTTT. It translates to CASSLGIDFETQYF. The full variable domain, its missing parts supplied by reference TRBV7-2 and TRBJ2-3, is GAGVSQSPSNKVTEKGKDVELRCDPISGHTALYWYRQSLGQGLEFLIYFQGNSAPDKSGLPSDRFSAERTGGSVSTLTIQRTQQEDSAVYLCASSLGIDFETQYFGPGTRLTVL.

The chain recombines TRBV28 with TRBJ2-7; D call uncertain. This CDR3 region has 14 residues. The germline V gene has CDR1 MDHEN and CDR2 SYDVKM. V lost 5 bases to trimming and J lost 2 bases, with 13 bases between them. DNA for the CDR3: TGTGCCAGCAGTCCCTCCCTGGGCGCCTACGAGCAGTACTTC. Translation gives CASSPSLGAYEQYF.

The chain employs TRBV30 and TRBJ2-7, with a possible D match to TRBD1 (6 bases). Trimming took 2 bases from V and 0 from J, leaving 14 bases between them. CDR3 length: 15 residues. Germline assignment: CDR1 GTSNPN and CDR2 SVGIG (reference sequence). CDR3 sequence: CAWSYQGRVSYEQYF. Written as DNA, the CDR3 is TGTGCCTGGAGTTACCAGGGGCGGGTCTCCTACGAGCAGTACTTC.